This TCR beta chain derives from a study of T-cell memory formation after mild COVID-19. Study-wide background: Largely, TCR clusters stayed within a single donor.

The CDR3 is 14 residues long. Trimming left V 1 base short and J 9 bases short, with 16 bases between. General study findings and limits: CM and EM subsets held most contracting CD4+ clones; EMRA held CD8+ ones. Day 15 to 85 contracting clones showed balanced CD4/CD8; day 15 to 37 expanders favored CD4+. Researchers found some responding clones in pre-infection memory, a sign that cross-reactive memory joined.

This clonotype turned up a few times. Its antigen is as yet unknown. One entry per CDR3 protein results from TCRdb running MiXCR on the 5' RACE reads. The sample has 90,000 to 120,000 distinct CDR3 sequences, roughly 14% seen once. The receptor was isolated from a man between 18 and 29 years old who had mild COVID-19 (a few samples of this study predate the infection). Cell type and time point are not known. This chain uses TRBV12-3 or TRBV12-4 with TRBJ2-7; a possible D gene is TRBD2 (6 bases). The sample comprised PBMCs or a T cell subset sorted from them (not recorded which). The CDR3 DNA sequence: TGTGCCAGCAGTTTAGGGGGGGATTTCAGGCTGCAGTACGTC. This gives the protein CASSLGGDFRLQYV.